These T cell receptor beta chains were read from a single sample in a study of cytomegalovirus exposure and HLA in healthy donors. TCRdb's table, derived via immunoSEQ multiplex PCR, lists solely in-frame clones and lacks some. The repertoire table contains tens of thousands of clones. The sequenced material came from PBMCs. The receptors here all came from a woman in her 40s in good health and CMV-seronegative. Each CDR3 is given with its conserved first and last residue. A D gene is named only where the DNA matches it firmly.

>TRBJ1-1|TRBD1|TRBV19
CASTSYSDRDAEAFF
TGTGCCAGTACCTCCTACAGCGACAGGGACGCTGAAGCTTTCTTT
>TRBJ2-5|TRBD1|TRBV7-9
CASSPWSGGGQETQYF
TGTGCCAGCAGCCCATGGTCAGGGGGTGGCCAAGAGACCCAGTACTTC
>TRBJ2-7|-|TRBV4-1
CASSQERIPSYEQYF
TGCGCCAGCAGCCAAGAGAGGATTCCGTCCTACGAGCAGTACTTC
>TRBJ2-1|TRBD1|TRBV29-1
CSVARQGGEQFF
TGCAGCGTTGCAAGACAGGGTGGTGAGCAGTTCTTC
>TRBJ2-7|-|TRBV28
CASSSSGEVYEQYF
TGTGCCAGCAGTTCCTCGGGGGAGGTATACGAGCAGTACTTC
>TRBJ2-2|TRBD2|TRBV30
CACPFRTSGAGELFF
TGTGCCTGCCCATTCCGGACTAGCGGGGCCGGGGAGCTGTTTTTT
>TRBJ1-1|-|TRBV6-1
CASSEGGVTEAFF
TGTGCCAGCAGTGAAGGGGGGGTGACTGAAGCTTTCTTT
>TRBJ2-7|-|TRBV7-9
CASSLAEQGSRYEQYF
TGTGCCAGCAGCTTAGCGGAGCAGGGGAGTAGGTACGAGCAGTACTTC
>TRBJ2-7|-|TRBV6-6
CASSSPGEGEQYF
TGTGCCAGCAGTTCCCCGGGCGAGGGCGAGCAGTACTTC
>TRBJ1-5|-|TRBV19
CASSIVGGDQPQHF
TGTGCCAGTAGTATAGTCGGGGGTGATCAGCCCCAGCATTTT
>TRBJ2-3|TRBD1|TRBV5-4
CASSWDSPTDTQYF
TGTGCCAGCAGCTGGGACAGTCCCACAGATACGCAGTATTTT
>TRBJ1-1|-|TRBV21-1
CASRNKGSSNTEAFF
TGTGCCAGCAGGAATAAAGGGAGCAGCAACACTGAAGCTTTCTTT
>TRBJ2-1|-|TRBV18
CASSSGQYNEQFF
TGTGCCAGCTCTTCAGGACAGTACAATGAGCAGTTCTTC
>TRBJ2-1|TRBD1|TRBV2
CARSGTDEQFF
TGTGCCAGAAGTGGGACAGATGAGCAGTTCTTC
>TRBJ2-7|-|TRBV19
CASSSMDSSEQYF
TGTGCCAGTAGTTCTATGGACTCCAGTGAGCAGTACTTC
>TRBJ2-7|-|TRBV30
CAWSVNYWVSAYEQYF
TGTGCCTGGAGTGTAAATTATTGGGTCAGCGCCTACGAGCAGTACTTC
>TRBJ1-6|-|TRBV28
CASSVYLLTGPNSPLHF
TGTGCCAGCAGTGTATACCTGTTGACAGGCCCTAATTCACCCCTCCACTTT
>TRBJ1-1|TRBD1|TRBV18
CASSRLGQGLNTEAFF
TGTGCCAGCTCACGACTCGGACAGGGTTTAAACACTGAAGCTTTCTTT
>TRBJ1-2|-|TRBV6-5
CASSYGGTLTGYTF
TGTGCCAGCAGTTACGGGGGGACGTTGACCGGCTACACCTTC
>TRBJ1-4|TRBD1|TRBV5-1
CASSDTGGDEKLFF
TGCGCCAGCAGCGACACAGGGGGAGATGAAAAACTGTTTTTT
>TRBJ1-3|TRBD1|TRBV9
CASSPRQGASSGNTIYF
TGTGCCAGCAGCCCACGACAGGGGGCGAGCTCTGGAAACACCATATATTTT
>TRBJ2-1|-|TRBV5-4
CASSLEGRQFF
TGTGCCAGCAGCTTGGAAGGGAGGCAGTTCTTC
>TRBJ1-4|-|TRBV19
CASSIVATGTKTTNEKLFF
TGTGCCAGTAGTATAGTAGCCACCGGGACAAAGACAACTAATGAAAAACTGTTTTTT
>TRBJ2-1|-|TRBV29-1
CSAVEGYNEQFF
TGCAGCGCGGTGGAGGGGTACAATGAGCAGTTCTTC
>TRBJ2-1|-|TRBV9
CASSLIGSSSYNEQFF
TGTGCCAGCTCCCTGATCGGGAGCTCGTCGTACAATGAGCAGTTCTTC
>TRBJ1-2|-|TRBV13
CASSLRGGGEEGYGYTF
TGTGCCAGCAGCTTAAGGGGAGGAGGGGAGGAAGGCTATGGCTACACCTTC
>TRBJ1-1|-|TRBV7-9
CASSAAGTRSEAFF
TGTGCCAGCAGCGCCGCCGGGACACGATCGGAAGCTTTCTTT
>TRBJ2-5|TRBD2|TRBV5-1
CASSGGLGQETQYF
TGCGCCAGCAGCGGTGGACTAGGCCAAGAGACCCAGTACTTC
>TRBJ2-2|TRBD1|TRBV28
CASSPPDRGGTGELFF
TGTGCCAGCAGTCCTCCTGACAGGGGGGGAACCGGGGAGCTGTTTTTT
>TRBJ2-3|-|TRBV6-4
CASSAGGAGDTQYF
TGTGCCAGCAGTGCTGGGGGCGCGGGAGATACGCAGTATTTT
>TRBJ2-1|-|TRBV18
CASSPDYLSGNEQFF
TGTGCCAGCTCACCTGACTATCTGAGCGGGAATGAGCAGTTCTTC
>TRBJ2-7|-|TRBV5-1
CASSSGQTYEQYF
TGCGCCAGCAGCTCTGGACAGACCTACGAGCAGTACTTC
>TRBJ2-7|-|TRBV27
CASSSRESSAYEQYF
TGTGCCAGCAGTTCCAGGGAATCGAGCGCCTACGAGCAGTACTTC
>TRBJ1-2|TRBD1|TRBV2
CASSEEGQGAYGYTF
TGTGCCAGCAGTGAAGAGGGACAGGGGGCTTATGGCTACACCTTC
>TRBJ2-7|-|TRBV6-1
CASSEIVGSPYEQYF
TGTGCCAGCAGTGAAATCGTTGGCAGTCCCTACGAGCAGTACTTC
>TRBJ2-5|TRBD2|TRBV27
CASSLLRAGGPGNQYF
TGTGCCAGCAGTTTATTACGCGCGGGAGGCCCTGGGAACCAGTACTTC
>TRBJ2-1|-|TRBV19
CASSNRDTPGFF
TGTGCCAGTAGCAATAGGGACACCCCAGGGTTCTTC
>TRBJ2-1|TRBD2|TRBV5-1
CASSSVPGLAGGRANEQFF
TGCGCCAGCAGCTCCGTCCCGGGACTAGCGGGGGGACGTGCCAATGAGCAGTTCTTC
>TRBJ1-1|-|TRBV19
CASSIDRQANTEAFF
TGTGCCAGTAGTATAGATCGACAGGCGAACACTGAAGCTTTCTTT
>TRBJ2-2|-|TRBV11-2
CASSFGNTGELFF
TGTGCCAGCAGCTTCGGTAACACCGGGGAGCTGTTTTTT
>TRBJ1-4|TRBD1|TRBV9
CASSVKDRAAEKLFF
TGTGCCAGCAGCGTAAAGGACAGGGCTGCTGAAAAACTGTTTTTT
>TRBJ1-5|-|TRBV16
CASSQQAFVGNQPQHF
TGTGCCAGCAGTCAACAGGCTTTTGTCGGCAATCAGCCCCAGCATTTT
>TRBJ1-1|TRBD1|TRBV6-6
CASSSRRDRGTEAFF
TGTGCCAGCAGTTCCCGCCGGGACAGGGGCACTGAAGCTTTCTTT
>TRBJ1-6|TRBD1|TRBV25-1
CAGTTGLYNSPLHF
TGTGCCGGAACGACAGGGCTCTATAATTCACCCCTCCACTTT
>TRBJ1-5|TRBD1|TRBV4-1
CASSQESMTGSVRPQHF
TGCGCCAGCAGCCAAGAAAGCATGACAGGGTCTGTCCGGCCCCAGCATTTT
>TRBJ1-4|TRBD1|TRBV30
CAWSVGQEGEKLFF
TGTGCCTGGAGTGTAGGACAGGAGGGGGAAAAACTGTTTTTT
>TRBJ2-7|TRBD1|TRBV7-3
CASSSGTGDYEQYF
TGTGCCAGCAGCTCCGGGACAGGGGATTACGAGCAGTACTTC
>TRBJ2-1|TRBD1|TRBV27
CASSVLGTGVNEQFF
TGTGCCAGCAGCGTCCTCGGGACAGGGGTCAATGAGCAGTTCTTC
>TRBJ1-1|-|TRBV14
CASSQDSIHTEAFF
TGTGCCAGCAGCCAAGATAGTATTCACACTGAAGCTTTCTTT
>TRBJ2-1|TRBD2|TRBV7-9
CASSLTSEYNEQFF
TGTGCCAGCAGCTTGACTAGCGAATACAATGAGCAGTTCTTC
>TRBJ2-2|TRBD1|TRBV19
CASRLSRDRGTGELFF
TGTGCCAGTAGACTATCCCGGGACAGGGGCACCGGGGAGCTGTTTTTT
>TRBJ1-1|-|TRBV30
CAWRLGRGNTEAFF
TGTGCCTGGAGGTTAGGCCGGGGGAACACTGAAGCTTTCTTT
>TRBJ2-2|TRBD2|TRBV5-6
CASSWGLAGTGELFF
TGTGCCAGCAGCTGGGGACTAGCGGGAACCGGGGAGCTGTTTTTT
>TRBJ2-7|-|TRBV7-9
CASSLDDWTYEQYF
TGTGCCAGCAGCTTAGACGACTGGACCTACGAGCAGTACTTC